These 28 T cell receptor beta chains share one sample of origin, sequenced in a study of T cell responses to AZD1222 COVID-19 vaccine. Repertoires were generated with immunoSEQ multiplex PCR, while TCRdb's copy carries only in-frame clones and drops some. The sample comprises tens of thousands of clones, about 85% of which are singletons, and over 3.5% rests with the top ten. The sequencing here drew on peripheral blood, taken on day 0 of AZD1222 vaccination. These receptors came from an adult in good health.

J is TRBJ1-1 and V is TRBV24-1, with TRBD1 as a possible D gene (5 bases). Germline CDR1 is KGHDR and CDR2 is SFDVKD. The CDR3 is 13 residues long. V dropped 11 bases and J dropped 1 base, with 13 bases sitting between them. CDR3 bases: TGTGCCATACGGTCGGGGGAGAACACTGAAGCTTTCTTT. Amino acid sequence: CAIRSGENTEAFF.

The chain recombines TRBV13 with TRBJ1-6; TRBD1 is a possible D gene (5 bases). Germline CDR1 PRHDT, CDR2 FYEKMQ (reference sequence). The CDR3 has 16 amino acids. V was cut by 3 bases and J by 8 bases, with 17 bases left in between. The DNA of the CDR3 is TGTGCCAGCAGCTTCCCTGGGCCTACAGGAGATTCACCCCTCCACTTT. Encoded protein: CASSFPGPTGDSPLHF. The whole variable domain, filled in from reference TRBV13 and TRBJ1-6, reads AAGVIQSPRHLIKEKRETATLKCYPIPRHDTVYWYQQGPGQDPQFLISFYEKMQSDKGSIPDRFSAQQFSDYHSELNMSSLELGDSALYFCASSFPGPTGDSPLHFGNGTRLTVT.

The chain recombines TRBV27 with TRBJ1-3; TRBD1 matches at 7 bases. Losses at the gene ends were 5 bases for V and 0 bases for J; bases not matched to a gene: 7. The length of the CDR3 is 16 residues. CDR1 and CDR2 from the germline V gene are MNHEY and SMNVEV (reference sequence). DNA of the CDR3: TGTGCCAGCAGTAAAGACAGGGCGAACTCTGGAAACACCATATATTTT. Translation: CASSKDRANSGNTIYF.

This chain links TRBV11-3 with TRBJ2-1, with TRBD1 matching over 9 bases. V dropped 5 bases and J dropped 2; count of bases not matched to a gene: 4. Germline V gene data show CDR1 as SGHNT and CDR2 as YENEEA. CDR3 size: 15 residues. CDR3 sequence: CASSLGQGPYNEQFF. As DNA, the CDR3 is TGTGCCAGCAGCCTGGGACAGGGACCCTACAATGAGCAGTTCTTC.

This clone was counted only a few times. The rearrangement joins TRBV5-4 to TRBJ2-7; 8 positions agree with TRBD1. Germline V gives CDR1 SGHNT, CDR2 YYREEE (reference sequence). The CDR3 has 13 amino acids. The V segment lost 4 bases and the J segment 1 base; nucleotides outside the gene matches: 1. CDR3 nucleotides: TGTGCCAGCAGCGGGGACAGGTCCTACGAGCAGTACTTC. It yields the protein CASSGDRSYEQYF.

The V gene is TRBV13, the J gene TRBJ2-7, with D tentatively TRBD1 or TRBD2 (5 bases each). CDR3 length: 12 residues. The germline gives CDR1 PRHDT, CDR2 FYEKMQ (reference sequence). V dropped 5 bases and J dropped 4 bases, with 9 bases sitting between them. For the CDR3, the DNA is TGTGCCAGCAGCCGGGGCGATTACGAGCAGTACTTC. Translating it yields CASSRGDYEQYF.

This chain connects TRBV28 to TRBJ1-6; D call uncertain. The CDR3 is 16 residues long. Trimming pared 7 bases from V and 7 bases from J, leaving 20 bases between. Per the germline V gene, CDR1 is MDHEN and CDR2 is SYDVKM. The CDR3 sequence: CASTPGRLGPNSPLHF. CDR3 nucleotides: TGTGCCAGCACCCCGGGGAGGTTGGGCCCAAATTCACCCCTCCACTTT.

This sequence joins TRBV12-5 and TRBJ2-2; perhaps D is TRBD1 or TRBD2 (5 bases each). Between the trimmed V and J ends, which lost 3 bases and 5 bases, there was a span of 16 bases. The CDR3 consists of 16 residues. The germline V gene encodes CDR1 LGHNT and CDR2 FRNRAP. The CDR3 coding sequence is TGTGCTAGTGGTTTTTTCGTCCGGGGACGGACCGGGGAGCTGTTTTTT. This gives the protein CASGFFVRGRTGELFF.

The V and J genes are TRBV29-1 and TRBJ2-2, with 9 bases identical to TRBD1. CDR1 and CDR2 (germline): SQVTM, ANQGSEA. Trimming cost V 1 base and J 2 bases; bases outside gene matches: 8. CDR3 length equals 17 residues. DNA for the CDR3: TGCAGCGTTGAAGTTCGGGGACAGGGAGGCAACACCGGGGAGCTGTTTTTT. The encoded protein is CSVEVRGQGGNTGELFF.

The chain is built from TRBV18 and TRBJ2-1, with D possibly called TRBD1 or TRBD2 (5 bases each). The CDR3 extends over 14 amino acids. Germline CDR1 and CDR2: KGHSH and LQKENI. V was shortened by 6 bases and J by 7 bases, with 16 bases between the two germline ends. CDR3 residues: CASSPGPERNEQFF. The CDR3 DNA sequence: TGTGCCAGCTCCCCGGGACCAGAGAGGAATGAGCAGTTCTTC.

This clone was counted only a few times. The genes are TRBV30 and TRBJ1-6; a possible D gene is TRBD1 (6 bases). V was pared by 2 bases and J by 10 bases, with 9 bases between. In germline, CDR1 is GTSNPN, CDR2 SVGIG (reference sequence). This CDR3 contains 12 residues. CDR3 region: CAWSRTVSPLHF. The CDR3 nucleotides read TGTGCCTGGAGTCGGACAGTCTCACCCCTCCACTTT.

The DNA for the CDR3 is TGTGCCAGCAGTTACTCGGGCGGCCACAATGAGCAGTTCTTC. Protein product: CASSYSGGHNEQFF. V usage is TRBV6-5 and J usage is TRBJ2-1; D remains ambiguous. The CDR3 extends over 14 amino acids. Germline values: CDR1 MNHEY, CDR2 SVGAGI. With 0 bases removed from V and 5 bases from J, the gap between germline ends came to 8 bases.

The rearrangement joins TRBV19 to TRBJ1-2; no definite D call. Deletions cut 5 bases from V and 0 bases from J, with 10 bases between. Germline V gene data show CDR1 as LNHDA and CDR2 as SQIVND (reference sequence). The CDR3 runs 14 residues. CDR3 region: CASSSGVSNYGYTF. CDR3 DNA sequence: TGTGCCAGTAGTTCGGGAGTCTCTAACTATGGCTACACCTTC.

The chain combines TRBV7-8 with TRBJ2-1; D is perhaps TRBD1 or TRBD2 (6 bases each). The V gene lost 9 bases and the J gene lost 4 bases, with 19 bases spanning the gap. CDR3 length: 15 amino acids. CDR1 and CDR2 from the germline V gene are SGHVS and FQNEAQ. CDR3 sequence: CASIRGPNEYNEQFF. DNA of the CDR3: TGTGCCAGTATCCGGGGGCCCAACGAGTACAATGAGCAGTTCTTC.

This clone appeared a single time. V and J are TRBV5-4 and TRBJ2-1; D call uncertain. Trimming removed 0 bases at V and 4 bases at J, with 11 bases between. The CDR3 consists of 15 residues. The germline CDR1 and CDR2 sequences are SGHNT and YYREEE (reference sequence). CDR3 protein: CASSLDATGYNEQFF. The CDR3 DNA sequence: TGTGCCAGCAGCTTGGATGCAACGGGTTACAATGAGCAGTTCTTC.

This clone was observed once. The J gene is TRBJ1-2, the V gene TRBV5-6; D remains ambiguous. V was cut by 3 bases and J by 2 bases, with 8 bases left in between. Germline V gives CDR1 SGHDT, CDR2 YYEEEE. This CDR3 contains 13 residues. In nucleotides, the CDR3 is TGTGCCAGCAGCTCTGAAAGCAACTATGGCTACACCTTC. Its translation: CASSSESNYGYTF.

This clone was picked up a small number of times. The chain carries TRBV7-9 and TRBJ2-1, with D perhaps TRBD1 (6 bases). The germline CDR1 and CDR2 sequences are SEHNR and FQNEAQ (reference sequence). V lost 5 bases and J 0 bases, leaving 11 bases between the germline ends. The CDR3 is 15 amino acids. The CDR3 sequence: CASSPEDSSYNEQFF. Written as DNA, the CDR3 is TGTGCCAGCAGCCCGGAGGACAGCTCCTACAATGAGCAGTTCTTC.

The CDR3 here is CASRKGGGEDEQFF. CDR3 nucleotide sequence: TGTGCCAGCAGAAAGGGCGGGGGGGAGGATGAGCAGTTCTTC. The chain links TRBV3-1 (or the pseudogene TRBV3-2) to TRBJ2-1; 9 bases line up with TRBD2. The germline gives CDR1 LGHDT, CDR2 YNNKEL (reference sequence). The CDR3 is made up of 14 amino acids. The trim removed 6 bases at V and 8 bases at J, leaving 8 bases unmatched.

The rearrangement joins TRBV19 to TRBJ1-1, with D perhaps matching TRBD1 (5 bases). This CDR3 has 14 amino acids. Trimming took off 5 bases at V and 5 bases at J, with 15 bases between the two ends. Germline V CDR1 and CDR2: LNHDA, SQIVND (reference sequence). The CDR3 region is CASSLRDGGTEAFF. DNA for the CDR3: TGTGCCAGTAGTCTCCGGGACGGAGGGACTGAAGCTTTCTTT.

CDR3 coding DNA: TGTGCCAGCAGCCCCACGGGCCGAATGAACACTGAAGCTTTCTTT. Translated, it gives CASSPTGRMNTEAFF. V gene TRBV3-1 (or the pseudogene TRBV3-2) combines with J gene TRBJ1-1; D is uncertain. Per germline, CDR1 LGHDT and CDR2 YNNKEL (reference sequence). Trimming removed 4 bases at V and 0 bases at J, with 12 bases between. The CDR3 has 15 residues.

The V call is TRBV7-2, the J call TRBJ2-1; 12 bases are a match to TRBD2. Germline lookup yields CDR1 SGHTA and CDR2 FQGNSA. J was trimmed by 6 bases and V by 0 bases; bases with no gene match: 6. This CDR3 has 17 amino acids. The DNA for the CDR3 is TGTGCCAGCAGCTTAGCGCAACTAGCGGGAGGCTCCAATGAGCAGTTCTTC. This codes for CASSLAQLAGGSNEQFF. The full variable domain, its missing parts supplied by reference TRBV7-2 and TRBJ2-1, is GAGVSQSPSNKVTEKGKDVELRCDPISGHTALYWYRQSLGQGLEFLIYFQGNSAPDKSGLPSDRFSAERTGGSVSTLTIQRTQQEDSAVYLCASSLAQLAGGSNEQFFGPGTRLTVL.

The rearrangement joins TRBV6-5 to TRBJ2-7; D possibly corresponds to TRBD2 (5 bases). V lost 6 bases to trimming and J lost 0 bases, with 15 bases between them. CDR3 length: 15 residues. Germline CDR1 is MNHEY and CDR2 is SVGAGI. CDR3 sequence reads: CASSRQAESSYEQYF. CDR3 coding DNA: TGTGCCAGCAGCCGTCAAGCGGAAAGCTCCTACGAGCAGTACTTC.

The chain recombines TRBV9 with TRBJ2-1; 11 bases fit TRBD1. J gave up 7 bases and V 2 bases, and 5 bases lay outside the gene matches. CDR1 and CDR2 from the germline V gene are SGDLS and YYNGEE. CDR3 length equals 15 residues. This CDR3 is CASSVGTGGANEQFF. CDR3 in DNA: TGTGCCAGCAGCGTGGGGACAGGGGGAGCAAATGAGCAGTTCTTC.

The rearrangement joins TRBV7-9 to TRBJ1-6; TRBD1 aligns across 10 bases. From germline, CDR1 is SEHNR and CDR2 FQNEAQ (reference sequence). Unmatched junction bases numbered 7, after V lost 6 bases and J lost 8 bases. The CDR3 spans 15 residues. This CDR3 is CASSLGQGIDSPLHF. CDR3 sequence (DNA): TGTGCCAGCAGTTTGGGACAGGGGATAGATTCACCCCTCCACTTT. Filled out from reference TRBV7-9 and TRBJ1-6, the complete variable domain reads DTGVSQNPRHKITKRGQNVTFRCDPISEHNRLYWYRQTLGQGPEFLTYFQNEAQLEKSRLLSDRFSAERPKGSFSTLEIQRTEQGDSAMYLCASSLGQGIDSPLHFGNGTRLTVT.

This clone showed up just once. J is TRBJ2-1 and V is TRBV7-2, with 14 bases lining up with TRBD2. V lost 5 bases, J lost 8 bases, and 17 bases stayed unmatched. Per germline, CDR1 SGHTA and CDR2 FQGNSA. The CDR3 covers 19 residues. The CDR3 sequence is CASSAGRTSGGTERYEQFF. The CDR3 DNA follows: TGTGCCAGCAGCGCAGGGCGGACTAGCGGGGGGACGGAGAGATATGAGCAGTTCTTC.

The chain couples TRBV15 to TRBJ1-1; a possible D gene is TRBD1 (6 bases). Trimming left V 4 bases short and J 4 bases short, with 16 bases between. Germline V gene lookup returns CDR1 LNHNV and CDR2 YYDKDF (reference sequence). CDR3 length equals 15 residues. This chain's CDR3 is CATSKSGGGSTEAFF. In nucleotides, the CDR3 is TGTGCCACCAGCAAGTCGGGAGGGGGTTCCACTGAAGCTTTCTTT.

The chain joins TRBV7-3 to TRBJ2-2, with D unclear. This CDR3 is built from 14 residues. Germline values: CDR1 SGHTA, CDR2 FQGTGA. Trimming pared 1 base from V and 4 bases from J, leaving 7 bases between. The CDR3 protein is CASSLMPATGELFF. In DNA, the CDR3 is TGTGCCAGCAGCTTAATGCCAGCCACCGGGGAGCTGTTTTTT.

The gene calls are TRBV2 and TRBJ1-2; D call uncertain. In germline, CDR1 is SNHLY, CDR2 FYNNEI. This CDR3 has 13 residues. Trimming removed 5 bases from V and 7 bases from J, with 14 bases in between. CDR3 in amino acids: CASSPDPYSGYTF. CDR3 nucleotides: TGTGCCAGCAGTCCGGACCCTTATTCTGGCTACACCTTC.